Listed here are 10 T cell receptor beta chains from one sample, sequenced in a study of Graves' ophthalmopathy and Graves' hyperthyroidism. RNA transcripts were the template, and TCR beta CDR3 regions were amplified from them. The authors performed first-round RT-PCR with HTBI primers and then a second-round multiplex PCR. TCRdb passed the multiplex PCR reads through MiXCR, listing each CDR3 protein once. In the table there are around 520,000 distinct CDR3 sequences, under 45% of which are singletons. Sequencing input: peripheral blood or thyroid tissue (not recorded which). These receptor sequences come from an adult man with Graves' hyperthyroidism.

This clonotype showed up many times. The rearrangement uses TRBV7-9 and TRBJ2-5; TRBD1 is a possible D gene (5 bases). The CDR3 is made up of 12 amino acids. The germline V gene encodes CDR1 SEHNR and CDR2 FQNEAQ (reference sequence). V was shortened by 4 bases and J by 9 bases, with 12 bases between the two germline ends. The CDR3 sequence: CASSSGPGPQYF. The CDR3 DNA sequence: TGTGCCAGCAGCTCAGGGCCCGGGCCCCAGTACTTC. The whole variable domain, filled in from reference TRBV7-9 and TRBJ2-5, reads DTGVSQNPRHKITKRGQNVTFRCDPISEHNRLYWYRQTLGQGPEFLTYFQNEAQLEKSRLLSDRFSAERPKGSFSTLEIQRTEQGDSAMYLCASSSGPGPQYFGPGTRLLVL.

This clonotype was picked up many times. The chain links TRBV20-1 to TRBJ2-2, with D possibly matching TRBD2 (6 bases). Trimming took off 1 base at V and 1 base at J, with 10 bases between the two ends. Germline-derived CDR1 and CDR2 are DFQATT and SNEGSKA (reference sequence). The CDR3 has 15 residues. CDR3 protein: CSARVGSGNTGELFF. In DNA, the CDR3 is TGCAGTGCTAGAGTGGGTAGCGGGAACACCGGGGAGCTGTTTTTT.

This clonotype was detected only a few times. This chain uses TRBV6-6 with TRBJ2-5; no clear D. The V gene's germline CDR1 is MNHNY and CDR2 SVGAGI (reference sequence). V shed 2 bases and J shed 1 base, with 14 bases lying between them. The CDR3 is 16 residues long. DNA of the CDR3: TGTGCCAGCAGTTACCCTCGCCTCGACGGCCAAGAGACCCAGTACTTC. Protein: CASSYPRLDGQETQYF.

This clonotype has ten or more counts. CDR3 loop: CASSLQGRENTEAFF. Written as DNA, the CDR3 is TGTGCCAGCAGCTTACAGGGGAGAGAGAACACTGAAGCTTTCTTT. The chain couples TRBV7-3 to TRBJ1-1, with a weak D call TRBD1 (6 bases). The CDR3 length is 15 residues. The germline V gene encodes CDR1 SGHTA and CDR2 FQGTGA. V lost 2 bases to trimming and J lost 1 base, with 11 bases between them.

This CDR3 reads CATSEPDRGDYEQYF. DNA for the CDR3: TGTGCCACCAGTGAACCGGACAGGGGGGACTACGAGCAGTACTTC. V gene TRBV24-1 combines with J gene TRBJ2-7, with 10 bases matching TRBD1. Germline CDR1 reads KGHDR; CDR2 reads SFDVKD. The length of the CDR3 is 15 residues. J lost 3 bases, V lost 4 bases, and 5 bases had no gene match.

This clonotype was recorded at least ten times. This chain uses TRBV7-2 with TRBJ2-3; D is perhaps TRBD2 (5 bases). Per germline, CDR1 SGHTA and CDR2 FQGNSA. The germline V and J ends were trimmed by 3 bases and 2 bases, with 12 bases remaining between them. The CDR3 consists of 15 residues. The CDR3 DNA is TGTGCCAGCAGCTTGAGCGGAACCTACACAGATACGCAGTATTTT. Translation: CASSLSGTYTDTQYF.

This clonotype came up many times. V usage is TRBV7-9 and J usage is TRBJ2-2, with a weak D call TRBD1 (6 bases). V lost 5 bases and J 1 base, leaving 11 bases between the germline ends. The CDR3 loop spans 15 amino acids. Per germline, CDR1 SEHNR and CDR2 FQNEAQ (reference sequence). CDR3 protein: CASSILQGNTGELFF. The CDR3 region has the DNA TGTGCCAGCAGCATATTACAGGGGAACACCGGGGAGCTGTTTTTT. Full variable domain (rest looked up from reference TRBV7-9 and TRBJ2-2): DTGVSQNPRHKITKRGQNVTFRCDPISEHNRLYWYRQTLGQGPEFLTYFQNEAQLEKSRLLSDRFSAERPKGSFSTLEIQRTEQGDSAMYLCASSILQGNTGELFFGEGSRLTVL.

This clonotype was seen at least ten times. This chain links TRBV9 with TRBJ1-1, with unresolved D. Per germline, CDR1 SGDLS and CDR2 YYNGEE. This CDR3 has 14 residues. The V gene lost 3 bases and the J gene lost 1 base, with 10 bases spanning the gap. The CDR3 sequence is CASSAQVTNTEAFF. The CDR3 region has the DNA TGTGCCAGCAGCGCCCAAGTTACGAACACTGAAGCTTTCTTT. Full variable domain (remainder filled in from reference TRBV9 and TRBJ1-1): DSGVTQTPKHLITATGQRVTLRCSPRSGDLSVYWYQQSLDQGLQFLIQYYNGEERAKGNILERFSAQQFPDLHSELNLSSLELGDSALYFCASSAQVTNTEAFFGQGTRLTVV.

This clonotype was seen ten or more times. The chain uses TRBV29-1 and TRBJ2-5; D possibly corresponds to TRBD2 (7 bases). CDR1 is SQVTM, CDR2 ANQGSEA, per germline. V lost 4 bases, J lost 4 bases, and 16 bases lay in between. The CDR3 has 14 residues. DNA of the CDR3: TGCAGCGTTGTGGTGGGGGGGCCCCGAGAGACCCAGTACTTC. Protein: CSVVVGGPRETQYF.

The V gene is TRBV2, the J gene TRBJ2-5; 10 bases align to TRBD1. The length of the CDR3 is 13 residues. Looked up from germline, CDR1 is SNHLY and CDR2 is FYNNEI. V was clipped by 7 bases and J by 4 bases; unmatched bases: 3. In DNA, the CDR3 is TGTGCCAGCAAAAGGACAGGGGGAGAGACCCAGTACTTC. Its protein is CASKRTGGETQYF.